One and the same sample provided the 21 T cell receptor beta chains below, sequenced in a study of T-cell memory formation after mild COVID-19. TCRdb redid the calling of the 5' RACE reads with MiXCR, one entry per CDR3 protein. In the table there are 300,000 to 350,000 distinct CDR3 sequences, approximately 14% of which are singletons. The sequencing input was PBMCs or a T cell subset sorted from them (not recorded which). The receptors originated from a man aged 18 to 35 who had mild COVID-19 (a few samples of this study predate the infection). Cell type and time point are not known.

This clonotype has just a few counts. The chain couples TRBV28 to TRBJ2-7; 7 bases match TRBD2. Unmatched junction bases numbered 11, after V lost 6 bases and J lost 6 bases. This CDR3 contains 14 residues. Germline values: CDR1 MDHEN, CDR2 SYDVKM. The CDR3 sequence: CASSPPGGSGEQYV. DNA for the CDR3: TGTGCCAGCAGCCCACCGGGGGGATCGGGCGAGCAGTACGTC.

This clonotype has more than one count but fewer than ten. The chain links TRBV7-2 to TRBJ2-3; D unresolved. The germline V and J ends were trimmed by 5 bases and 2 bases, with 11 bases remaining between them. Germline CDR1 reads SGHTA; CDR2 reads FQGNSA. The CDR3 length is 14 residues. The DNA for the CDR3 is TGTGCCAGCAGCCGCATGAAACTCACAGATACGCAGTATTTT. Its translation: CASSRMKLTDTQYF.

The J gene is TRBJ2-2, the V gene TRBV9; D is undetermined. This CDR3 spans 17 amino acids. V dropped 6 bases and J dropped 2 bases, with 20 bases sitting between them. CDR1 and CDR2 (germline): SGDLS, YYNGEE. CDR3 region: CASTPRPGRENTGELFF. The CDR3 DNA sequence: TGTGCCAGCACCCCCCGCCCTGGTAGGGAAAACACCGGGGAGCTGTTTTTT.

The gene calls are TRBV11-2 and TRBJ2-1; D may correspond to TRBD1 or TRBD2 (5 bases each). Germline values: CDR1 SGHAT, CDR2 FQNNGV. CDR3 length equals 15 residues. V shed 3 bases and J shed 0 bases, with 9 bases lying between them. The CDR3 sequence is CASSFRDRSYNEQFF. The CDR3 DNA reads as TGTGCCAGCAGCTTTAGGGACCGCTCCTACAATGAGCAGTTCTTC.

This clonotype was recorded at least ten times. The chain recombines TRBV12-3 or TRBV12-4 with TRBJ2-7; D unclear. The CDR3 extends over 11 amino acids. Trimming removed 3 bases at V and 6 bases at J, with 6 bases between. This CDR3 reads CASSFLAEQYF. CDR3 DNA sequence: TGTGCCAGCAGTTTTCTGGCCGAGCAGTACTTC.

The chain couples TRBV7-2 to TRBJ2-5; perhaps TRBD2 as D (6 bases). From germline, CDR1 is SGHTA and CDR2 FQGNSA. The length of the CDR3 is 13 residues. Trimming stripped 5 bases from V and 2 bases from J, with 9 bases between. CDR3 nucleotides: TGTGCCAGCAGCGAGACTAGACAAGAGACCCAGTACTTC. This gives the protein CASSETRQETQYF.

The chain is built from TRBV7-9 and TRBJ2-1; D is unresolved. V lost 4 bases to trimming and J lost 0 bases, with 10 bases between them. The germline V gene encodes CDR1 SEHNR and CDR2 FQNEAQ (reference sequence). The CDR3 is made up of 15 amino acids. For the CDR3, the DNA is TGTGCCAGCAGCTCCCCCGCGTACTCCTACAATGAGCAGTTCTTC. This translates into CASSSPAYSYNEQFF.

This clonotype has a handful of counts. V gene TRBV12-3 or TRBV12-4 combines with J gene TRBJ1-1, with D maybe TRBD1 (6 bases). The V gene lost 2 bases and the J gene lost 6 bases, with 13 bases spanning the gap. The length of the CDR3 is 14 residues. The CDR3 DNA follows: TGTGCCAGCAGTTTAACTGACAGGACCTCTGAAGCTTTCTTT. This encodes CASSLTDRTSEAFF.

The rearrangement joins TRBV20-1 to TRBJ2-7, with D possibly TRBD2 on 6 matching bases. The V and J ends lost 0 bases and 6 bases respectively, with 18 bases between them. The CDR3 covers 15 residues. Germline values: CDR1 DFQATT, CDR2 SNEGSKA (reference sequence). The chain's CDR3 is CSARDIVGGGLEQYF. The CDR3 DNA follows: TGCAGTGCTAGAGATATAGTGGGGGGAGGACTCGAGCAGTACTTC.

This clonotype turned up a few times. The chain employs TRBV24-1 and TRBJ2-5; no definite D call. The CDR3 has 12 residues. Per the germline V gene, CDR1 is KGHDR and CDR2 is SFDVKD. V dropped 5 bases and J dropped 0 bases, with 3 bases sitting between them. As DNA, the CDR3 is TGTGCCACCAGTGGGGACCAAGAGACCCAGTACTTC. It is translated as CATSGDQETQYF.

In its sample, this clonotype was seen a few times. The chain combines TRBV5-1 with TRBJ2-3; either TRBD1 or TRBD2 may supply D (5 bases each). Between the trimmed V and J ends, which lost 1 base and 6 bases, there was a span of 9 bases. Germline assignment: CDR1 SGHRS and CDR2 YFSETQ. This CDR3 spans 13 amino acids. This CDR3 is CASSLYGDDTQYF. CDR3 in DNA: TGCGCCAGCAGCTTGTACGGGGACGATACGCAGTATTTT.

This clonotype was detected only a few times. V gene TRBV6-5 combines with J gene TRBJ2-5; tentatively, D is TRBD2 (5 bases). The CDR3 spans 13 residues. Germline assignment: CDR1 MNHEY and CDR2 SVGAGI. The CDR3 reads CATSSGLRATQYF. DNA of the CDR3: TGTGCTACCTCCAGCGGACTCCGGGCGACCCAGTACTTC.

The chain links TRBV5-1 to TRBJ2-3; D unclear. Germline assignment: CDR1 SGHRS and CDR2 YFSETQ. The CDR3 extends over 14 amino acids. The V end lost 1 base, the J end lost 3 bases, and 9 bases lay between the germline ends. CDR3 protein: CASSLWGETDTQYF. The CDR3 region has the DNA TGCGCCAGCAGCTTGTGGGGTGAGACAGATACGCAGTATTTT.

This clonotype was seen a handful of times. The chain carries TRBV5-5 and TRBJ2-4; 7 bases map to TRBD1. Losses at the gene ends were 1 base for V and 9 bases for J; bases not matched to a gene: 7. Germline CDR1 is SGHKS and CDR2 is YYEKEE (reference sequence). This CDR3 contains 14 residues. CDR3 loop: CASSLQQGNGIQYF. CDR3 sequence (DNA): TGTGCCAGCAGCTTGCAACAGGGGAACGGCATTCAGTACTTC.

The V gene is TRBV6-5, the J gene TRBJ1-1; D is ambiguous. V lost 0 bases to trimming and J lost 0 bases, with 11 bases between them. The germline V gene has CDR1 MNHEY and CDR2 SVGAGI. There are 16 residues in the CDR3. The DNA of the CDR3 is TGTGCCAGCAGTTACTCCAGATGGCCCATGAACACTGAAGCTTTCTTT. It yields the protein CASSYSRWPMNTEAFF.

This clonotype was observed at least ten times. CDR3 in amino acids: CASSASRADTEAFF. CDR3 in DNA: TGTGCCAGCAGCGCCAGTCGGGCGGACACTGAAGCTTTCTTT. This chain joins TRBV9 and TRBJ1-1; the D is unclear. This CDR3 has 14 amino acids. CDR1 and CDR2 (germline): SGDLS, YYNGEE. With 3 bases removed from V and 3 bases from J, the gap between germline ends came to 12 bases.

The chain couples TRBV14 to TRBJ2-7, with 11 positions matching TRBD2. CDR1 SGHDN and CDR2 FVKESK come from the germline V gene. V trimming: 4 bases; J trimming: 3 bases; junction bases outside the gene matches: 5. This CDR3 has 15 amino acids. Written as DNA, the CDR3 is TGTGCCAGCAGCCTGGGACTAGCGGAGTACTACGAGCAGTACGTC. Protein: CASSLGLAEYYEQYV.

This clonotype occurred many times. The rearrangement joins TRBV9 to TRBJ2-2; possibly TRBD2 for D (5 bases). The CDR3 has 14 amino acids. Trimming left V 0 bases short and J 7 bases short, with 10 bases between. From germline, CDR1 is SGDLS and CDR2 YYNGEE. CDR3 coding DNA: TGTGCCAGCAGCGTAGCTTACCGGGGCGGGGAGCTGTTTTTT. Its translation is CASSVAYRGGELFF. The variable domain in full, completed from reference TRBV9 and TRBJ2-2, reads DSGVTQTPKHLITATGQRVTLRCSPRSGDLSVYWYQQSLDQGLQFLIQYYNGEERAKGNILERFSAQQFPDLHSELNLSSLELGDSALYFCASSVAYRGGELFFGEGSRLTVL.

This clonotype came up a few times. The V gene is TRBV12-3 or TRBV12-4, the J gene TRBJ1-4; D may be TRBD1 (6 bases). The CDR3 spans 17 residues. Trimming stripped 5 bases from V and 0 bases from J, with 16 bases between. CDR3 in amino acids: CASSTGGPAATNEKLFF. CDR3 nucleotides: TGTGCCAGCAGTACCGGGGGGCCCGCAGCAACTAATGAAAAACTGTTTTTT.

This chain connects TRBV27 to TRBJ1-2, with D possibly TRBD1 on 6 matching bases. Per the germline V gene, CDR1 is MNHEY and CDR2 is SMNVEV (reference sequence). Trimming stripped 8 bases from V and 5 bases from J, with 18 bases between. The CDR3 is 14 residues long. CDR3 in amino acids: CASGSQGLEYGYTF. CDR3 nucleotide sequence: TGTGCCAGCGGGTCCCAGGGGCTAGAGTATGGCTACACCTTC.

The chain uses TRBV5-1 and TRBJ2-1, with D possibly being TRBD1 (6 bases). CDR3 length: 12 residues. Germline V gene lookup returns CDR1 SGHRS and CDR2 YFSETQ. V was cut by 4 bases and J by 10 bases, with 12 bases left in between. This CDR3 is CASSLGAAEQFF. DNA of the CDR3: TGCGCCAGCAGCCTGGGGGCGGCCGAGCAGTTCTTC.